The text below deals with one T cell receptor beta chain. The CDR3 loop spans 15 amino acids. From germline, CDR1 is ENHRY and CDR2 SYGVKD. V dropped 3 bases and J dropped 2; count of bases not matched to a gene: 4. The sample is drawn from a study of blood T cell repertoires in COVID-19. In the original analysis: By means of reference gene primer amplification, nucleated cell counts were estimated. Sequencing was performed with immunoSEQ multiplex PCR; in TCRdb, only in-frame clones are kept and a portion is missing. The V and J calls and the clone size are those of that table, but D and trimming were determined from the DNA. The sample has around 88,000 clones; 88% are singletons.

The genes are TRBV10-3 and TRBJ2-3; 8 nucleotides match TRBD2. What was sequenced was peripheral blood. The receptor was derived from a woman older than 75 with acute or convalescent COVID-19. The CDR3 reads CAISDSGALTDTQYF. The CDR3 region has the DNA TGTGCCATCAGTGATAGCGGGGCCCTCACAGATACGCAGTATTTT.